The rows below give T cell receptor beta chains drawn from one sample of a study of T cells after yellow fever vaccination. TCRdb fed the 5' RACE reads into MiXCR, producing one record per CDR3 protein. The table lists under 500,000 distinct CDR3 sequences, about 17% of them singletons. The source material was PBMCs, sampled before the yellow fever booster vaccination. Source of these receptors: a man aged 18 to 35 who received the YFV17D yellow fever vaccine. Both conserved end residues are part of each CDR3. Fields, in order: V gene, CDR3 protein.

v_gene: TRBV7-9; CDR3aa: CASSLAALTDTQYF
v_gene: TRBV6-5; CDR3aa: CASSILLGQGGSPLHF
v_gene: TRBV4-2; CDR3aa: CASSLTVEQFF
v_gene: TRBV2; CDR3aa: CASRGSGVSDTQYF
v_gene: TRBV5-1; CDR3aa: CASSFLSGDYNEQFF
v_gene: TRBV6-5; CDR3aa: CASSYGAGVSTDTQYF
v_gene: TRBV5-1; CDR3aa: CASSLADGRETQYF
v_gene: TRBV6-5; CDR3aa: CASNAKMGDTEAFF
v_gene: TRBV7-3; CDR3aa: CASSPTTSGGRTDTQYF
v_gene: TRBV21-1; CDR3aa: CASSKGRAGVYNEQFF
v_gene: TRBV12-3/TRBV12-4; CDR3aa: CASSYGFGTIYF
v_gene: TRBV12-3/TRBV12-4; CDR3aa: CASSLVARGIQYF
v_gene: TRBV5-6; CDR3aa: CASSLGGETYEQYF
v_gene: TRBV11-3; CDR3aa: CASSLSRADEAFF
v_gene: TRBV20-1; CDR3aa: CSARPIVANTDTQYF
v_gene: TRBV3-1; CDR3aa: CASSQDGGLTGELFF
v_gene: TRBV24-1; CDR3aa: CASSEPGLAGETQYF
v_gene: TRBV12-3/TRBV12-4; CDR3aa: CASRIGSRTDTQYF
v_gene: TRBV18; CDR3aa: CASSPRTVTNEKLFF
v_gene: TRBV13; CDR3aa: CASSLATGHTEAFF
v_gene: TRBV24-1; CDR3aa: CATTPAGTGGREAEAFF
v_gene: TRBV28; CDR3aa: CASSIPSRAETQYF
v_gene: TRBV7-2; CDR3aa: CASSSRQVVYGYTF
v_gene: TRBV7-9; CDR3aa: CASSLGVSTDTQYF
v_gene: TRBV5-4; CDR3aa: CASSTAGGMGETQYF
v_gene: TRBV7-6; CDR3aa: CASSAPGTPGYNEQFF
v_gene: TRBV14; CDR3aa: CASSPTGLSYNEQFF